These 10 T cell receptor beta chains came from one sample sequenced in a study of cytomegalovirus exposure and HLA in healthy donors. In the PCR, 60 Vbeta and 13 Jbeta primers were used. TCRdb's table, derived via immunoSEQ multiplex PCR, lists solely in-frame clones and lacks some. Across approximately 120,000 clones, the top ten clones capture less than 3% of the sample. Sequencing was performed on PBMCs. Receptor source: a man aged 30 to 45 in good health and CMV-seronegative.

V is TRBV5-4 and J is TRBJ2-7; D gene uncertain. Looked up from germline, CDR1 is SGHNT and CDR2 is YYREEE (reference sequence). The CDR3 runs to 14 residues. Trimming took 0 bases from V and 6 from J, leaving 13 bases between them. In DNA form, the CDR3 reads TGTGCCAGCAGCTTGGGGGCAGCCTTAGGCGAGCAGTACTTC. This codes for CASSLGAALGEQYF.

The chain employs TRBV6-1 and TRBJ2-5; no firm D call. The J call is uncertain, as TRBJ2-7 better fits the DNA end. Germline CDR1 MNHNS, CDR2 SASEGT. The CDR3 has 11 residues. CDR3 residues: CAVRAGYEQYF. The CDR3 DNA is TGTGCCGTCAGAGCCGGGTACGAGCAGTACTTC.

V and J are TRBV19 and TRBJ1-2; D gene ambiguous. Germline lookup yields CDR1 LNHDA and CDR2 SQIVND (reference sequence). V lost 0 bases and J lost 3, with 8 bases in between. CDR3 length equals 14 residues. The CDR3: CASSIEGRDYGYTF. The DNA of the CDR3 is TGTGCCAGTAGTATAGAAGGGAGGGACTATGGCTACACCTTC.

The chain couples TRBV9 to TRBJ2-1, with D possibly TRBD2 on 5 matching bases. The CDR3 spans 15 residues. CDR1 is SGDLS and CDR2 is YYNGEE in the germline V gene. V dropped 3 bases and J dropped 0 bases, with 10 bases sitting between them. The CDR3, as DNA: TGTGCCAGCAGCGCTAGCCGGAGCTCCTACAATGAGCAGTTCTTC. As protein: CASSASRSSYNEQFF. Complete variable domain (other parts from reference TRBV9 and TRBJ2-1): DSGVTQTPKHLITATGQRVTLRCSPRSGDLSVYWYQQSLDQGLQFLIQYYNGEERAKGNILERFSAQQFPDLHSELNLSSLELGDSALYFCASSASRSSYNEQFFGPGTRLTVL.

The CDR3 loop is CASAPPTGLSNQPQHF. The CDR3 region has the DNA TGTGCCAGCGCCCCTCCGACAGGGTTGAGCAATCAGCCCCAGCATTTT. This chain connects TRBV28 to TRBJ1-5, with TRBD1 identical over 7 bases. The germline V gene encodes CDR1 MDHEN and CDR2 SYDVKM. With 8 bases clipped from V and 1 base from J, the junction kept 11 bases outside the gene matches. The CDR3 covers 16 residues.

The chain is built from TRBV28 and TRBJ2-1; D remains ambiguous. CDR3 size: 14 residues. Trimming left V 8 bases short and J 0 bases short, with 11 bases between. The germline CDR1 and CDR2 sequences are MDHEN and SYDVKM. The CDR3 nucleotides are TGTGCCAGCCGAGGATCAAGCTCCTACAATGAGCAGTTCTTC. Its protein is CASRGSSSYNEQFF.

CDR3 amino acids: CASSPVHREGFRNIQYF. The CDR3 region has the DNA TGTGCCAGCTCACCCGTACACAGGGAGGGTTTTCGAAACATTCAGTACTTC. The chain couples TRBV18 to TRBJ2-4; D might be TRBD2 (7 bases). Trimming left V 3 bases short and J 6 bases short, with 21 bases between. CDR1 and CDR2 (germline): KGHSH, LQKENI. The CDR3 is 17 amino acids.

The chain has TRBV6-5 and TRBJ2-7; TRBD1 matches 7 bases. Trimming cost V 7 bases and J 0 bases; bases outside gene matches: 9. Germline CDR1 is MNHEY and CDR2 is SVGAGI. The CDR3 totals 15 residues. The DNA of the CDR3 is TGTGCCAGCAATTGGACAGGCTTGAGCTCCTACGAGCAGTACTTC. This gives the protein CASNWTGLSSYEQYF.

The chain uses TRBV5-4 and TRBJ2-3, with TRBD1 identical over 8 bases. Trimming removed 3 bases from V and 1 base from J; junction bases left unmatched: 10. The CDR3 totals 17 residues. Germline-derived CDR1 and CDR2 are SGHNT and YYREEE (reference sequence). CDR3 sequence reads: CASSSGPTGAGTDTQYF. CDR3 in DNA: TGTGCCAGCAGCTCGGGGCCGACAGGGGCTGGCACAGATACGCAGTATTTT.

This chain uses TRBV6-5 with TRBJ1-2; D uncertain. Trimming removed 0 bases at V and 5 bases at J, with 7 bases between. Germline CDR1 and CDR2: MNHEY and SVGAGI. This CDR3 spans 13 amino acids. CDR3 in amino acids: CASSYSRSYGYTF. CDR3 nucleotide sequence: TGTGCCAGCAGTTACTCACGGAGTTATGGCTACACCTTC.